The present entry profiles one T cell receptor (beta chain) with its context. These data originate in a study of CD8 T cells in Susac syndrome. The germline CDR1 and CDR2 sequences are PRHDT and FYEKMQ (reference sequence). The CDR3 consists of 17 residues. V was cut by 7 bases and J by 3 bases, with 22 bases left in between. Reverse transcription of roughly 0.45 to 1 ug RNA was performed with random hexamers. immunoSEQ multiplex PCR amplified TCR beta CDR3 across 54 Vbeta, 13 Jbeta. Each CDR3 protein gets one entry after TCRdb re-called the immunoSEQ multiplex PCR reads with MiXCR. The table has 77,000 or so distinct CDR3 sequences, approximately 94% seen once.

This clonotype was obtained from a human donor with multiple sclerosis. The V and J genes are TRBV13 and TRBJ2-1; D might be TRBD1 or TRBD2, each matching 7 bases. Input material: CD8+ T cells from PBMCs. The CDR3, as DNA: TGTGCCAGCACCCAGGGGGTGGGGGGGGGTCTCTACAATGAGCAGTTCTTC. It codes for CASTQGVGGGLYNEQFF.